This T cell receptor beta chain was captured by sequencing in a study of memory CD8 T cells in hepatitis C reinfection. This table comes from immunoSEQ multiplex PCR, and its TCRdb copy is limited to in-frame clones, with some not included. The sample records about 46,000 clones, roughly nine tenths being singletons. Of note for this clone: One junction end disagrees with the germline gene, perhaps due to a read error.

Described time point: late/post reinfection, 12 to 24 weeks after detection. No in vitro expansion preceded TCR sequencing of the sorted cells. The clonotype comes from a man aged 18 to 35 with hepatitis C virus infection. The source material was naive CD8+ T cells sorted from blood.

CDR3 coding DNA: TGTGCCAGCAGCCCGGACAGGGGGCTGACGCAGGGGGACAACGTCCTGACTTTC. Protein sequence: CASSPDRGLTQGDNVLTF. The chain links TRBV7-8 to TRBJ2-6; 11 nucleotides align to TRBD1. CDR1 and CDR2 from the germline V gene are SGHVS and FQNEAQ. This CDR3 contains 18 residues.